What follows are 27 T cell receptor beta chains derived from one specimen sequenced in a study of blood T cells in healthy people across ages. Through a sample-barcoded 5' primer and a J-beta primer mix, a second PCR was run for roughly 7 to 11 cycles. MiXCR was run by TCRdb on the 5' RACE reads, yielding one entry per CDR3 protein. The sample records about 1.4 million distinct CDR3 sequences, approximately 63% being singletons. The source material was blood. These receptors were taken from a man younger than 35 in good health.

In its sample, this clonotype was seen a few times. The chain recombines TRBV10-3 with TRBJ2-7; D gene ambiguous. The CDR3 has 16 residues. Trimming took 0 bases from V and 3 from J, leaving 15 bases between them. Germline V lookup: CDR1 ENHRY, CDR2 SYGVKD. The CDR3 protein is CAISESLVSRHYEQYF. CDR3 nucleotides: TGTGCCATCAGTGAGTCGCTAGTCTCGAGGCACTACGAGCAGTACTTC.

The rearrangement uses TRBV29-1 and TRBJ2-7; unclear D gene. Trimming pared 4 bases from V and 1 base from J, leaving 23 bases between. CDR1 is SQVTM and CDR2 is ANQGSEA in the germline V gene. The CDR3 is 17 residues long. In DNA, the CDR3 is TGCAGCGTTGTTGGCAAGTTCCATTCCTTGTGGTCCTACGAGCAGTACTTC. Translating it yields CSVVGKFHSLWSYEQYF.

The chain employs TRBV7-9 and TRBJ2-5, with 9 positions matching TRBD2. Germline CDR1 is SEHNR and CDR2 is FQNEAQ (reference sequence). The CDR3 has 15 amino acids. Trimming removed 9 bases from V and 3 bases from J; junction bases left unmatched: 11. The CDR3 nucleotides read TGTGCCAGTAAAGCCCTGACTAGCGGTAAAGAGACCCAGTACTTC. Translated: CASKALTSGKETQYF.

V gene TRBV11-2 combines with J gene TRBJ1-6; 10 bases align to TRBD1. Germline CDR1 and CDR2: SGHAT and FQNNGV. The CDR3 extends over 15 amino acids. V trimming: 6 bases; J trimming: 7 bases; junction bases outside the gene matches: 6. CDR3 sequence: CASRRPGQGNSPLHF. In DNA, the CDR3 is TGTGCCAGCAGGAGACCGGGACAGGGGAATTCACCCCTCCACTTT.

The CDR3 spells CASSRGDIQETQYF. Written as DNA, the CDR3 is TGCGCCAGCAGCCGCGGGGACATACAAGAGACCCAGTACTTC. V is TRBV5-1 and J is TRBJ2-4, with D perhaps matching TRBD1 or TRBD2 (6 bases each). The end of the DNA is better explained by TRBJ2-5, so the J call may be wrong. The CDR3 runs 14 residues. The V gene's germline CDR1 is SGHRS and CDR2 YFSETQ.

The V gene is TRBV7-2, the J gene TRBJ2-5; D might be TRBD2 (6 bases). Germline lookup yields CDR1 SGHTA and CDR2 FQGNSA. V was cut by 1 base and J by 5 bases, with 14 bases left in between. The CDR3 length is 15 residues. The chain's CDR3 is CASSLGVRGGETQYF. In DNA, the CDR3 is TGTGCCAGCAGCTTAGGGGTGCGGGGTGGTGAGACCCAGTACTTC.

The chain employs TRBV6-6 and TRBJ1-2, with D possibly being TRBD1 (5 bases). This CDR3 spans 11 amino acids. The V gene lost 8 bases and the J gene lost 5 bases, with 9 bases spanning the gap. The germline V gene has CDR1 MNHNY and CDR2 SVGAGI (reference sequence). In DNA form, the CDR3 reads TGTGCCAGCCAGGGAGAGTATGGCTACACCTTC. As protein: CASQGEYGYTF.

The chain is built from TRBV25-1 and TRBJ2-3; D is possibly TRBD1 (6 bases). The V gene's germline CDR1 is MGHDK and CDR2 SYGVNS. This CDR3 region has 21 residues. Trimming left V 4 bases short and J 4 bases short, with 33 bases between. CDR3 in amino acids: CASSGSFYRVDGTLAPDTQYF. CDR3 DNA: TGTGCCAGCAGTGGCAGCTTTTACAGGGTTGATGGGACCCTTGCACCAGATACGCAGTATTTT.

The chain is built from TRBV6-1 and TRBJ1-5; D is unresolved. Germline lookup yields CDR1 MNHNS and CDR2 SASEGT. Trimming pared 5 bases from V and 8 bases from J, leaving 7 bases between. The CDR3 spans 11 residues. The CDR3 nucleotides are TGTGCCAGCAGTAACAAGGAGCCCCAGCATTTT. Its translation: CASSNKEPQHF.

This clonotype was detected only once. This chain links TRBV12-3 or TRBV12-4 with TRBJ2-2; 8 bases are a match to TRBD2. V lost 6 bases and J lost 6; bases outside the gene matches: 9. The CDR3 is 15 amino acids. The DNA for the CDR3 is TGTGCCAGCAGACCGGGAGGGACATTAGCCGGGGAGCTGTTTTTT. It is translated as CASRPGGTLAGELFF.

The count of this clonotype is one. The V and J genes are TRBV20-1 and TRBJ2-1; 7 positions match TRBD2. Germline values: CDR1 DFQATT, CDR2 SNEGSKA (reference sequence). The length of the CDR3 is 13 residues. J gave up 2 bases and V 6 bases, and 4 bases lay outside the gene matches. CDR3: CSAQAGTYNEQFF. In nucleotides, the CDR3 is TGCAGTGCGCAAGCGGGAACCTACAATGAGCAGTTCTTC.

The rearrangement links TRBV6-5 to TRBJ2-3, with D uncertain. The CDR3 runs 14 residues. With 6 bases removed from V and 2 bases from J, the gap between germline ends came to 12 bases. Germline V lookup: CDR1 MNHEY, CDR2 SVGAGI. The DNA of the CDR3 is TGTGCCAGCAGGCGGACCGCCTACACAGATACGCAGTATTTT. Residues: CASRRTAYTDTQYF.

About this clonotype: One junction end disagrees with the germline gene, perhaps due to a read error. V and J are TRBV6-6 and TRBJ2-7; maybe TRBD2 (5 bases). Germline CDR1 is MNHNY and CDR2 is SVGAGI (reference sequence). The CDR3 has 14 amino acids. The CDR3 loop reads CASSYSGSSDEQYF. The CDR3 nucleotides are TGTGCCAGCAGTTACTCGGGGAGCTCCGACGAGCAGTACTTC.

The chain is built from TRBV11-2 and TRBJ2-7; tentatively, D is TRBD1 or TRBD2 (5 bases each). The CDR3 runs to 15 residues. The V gene lost 6 bases and the J gene lost 5 bases, with 20 bases spanning the gap. The germline gives CDR1 SGHAT, CDR2 FQNNGV. Written as DNA, the CDR3 is TGTGCCAGCAGATTTCAGGGAGCCACGGGGAACGAGCAGTACTTC. Amino acids: CASRFQGATGNEQYF.

This rearrangement joins TRBV3-1 to TRBJ1-2; perhaps TRBD1 as D (6 bases). V was shortened by 4 bases and J by 0 bases, with 12 bases between the two germline ends. The CDR3 is 15 amino acids. The germline CDR1 and CDR2 sequences are LGHDT and YNNKEL (reference sequence). The CDR3 reads CASSLQGGANYGYTF. Written as DNA, the CDR3 is TGTGCCAGCAGCCTCCAAGGGGGGGCTAACTATGGCTACACCTTC.

As for this clonotype: Just one base apart from a much larger clone, this may be a read error. The chain carries TRBV6-6 and TRBJ2-7; 7 bases match TRBD1. The CDR3 is made up of 13 amino acids. V lost 0 bases, J lost 5 bases, and 1 base stayed unmatched. Germline V gene data show CDR1 as MNHNY and CDR2 as SVGAGI (reference sequence). The CDR3 sequence: CASSYSRGHEQYF. As DNA, the CDR3 is TGTGCCAGCAGTTACTCGAGGGGGCACGAGCAGTACTTC.

This chain connects TRBV9 to TRBJ2-5; D remains ambiguous. V lost 0 bases and J 1 base, leaving 16 bases between the germline ends. The CDR3 is 17 amino acids. Germline V CDR1 and CDR2: SGDLS, YYNGEE. As DNA, the CDR3 is TGTGCCAGCAGCGTAGACCTAAATATGCAAATCCAAGAGACCCAGTACTTC. Protein: CASSVDLNMQIQETQYF.

The gene calls are TRBV30 and TRBJ2-2; D is perhaps TRBD2 (5 bases). The CDR3 is made up of 16 amino acids. V lost 0 bases, J lost 0 bases, and 11 bases lay in between. CDR1 is GTSNPN and CDR2 is SVGIG in the germline V gene (reference sequence). The CDR3 nucleotides read TGTGCCTGGAGTGTATTGGGAGTGTCGAACACCGGGGAGCTGTTTTTT. It specifies CAWSVLGVSNTGELFF. The variable domain in full, completed from reference TRBV30 and TRBJ2-2, reads SQTIHQWPATLVQPVGSPLSLECTVEGTSNPNLYWYRQAAGRGLQLLFYSVGIGQISSEVPQNLSASRPQDRQFILSSKKLLLSDSGFYLCAWSVLGVSNTGELFFGEGSRLTVL.

This chain connects TRBV4-1 to TRBJ1-6, with D perhaps TRBD1 (5 bases). Germline CDR1 and CDR2: MGHRA and YSYEKL. The V end lost 0 bases, the J end lost 4 bases, and 22 bases lay between the germline ends. The length of the CDR3 is 20 residues. CDR3 residues: CASSQDGIGALSRYNSPLHF. The CDR3 bases are TGCGCCAGCAGCCAAGACGGCATTGGGGCCCTTTCCCGATATAATTCACCCCTCCACTTT.

The chain recombines TRBV20-1 with TRBJ2-2; 8 nucleotides line up with TRBD2. The CDR3 runs to 15 residues. V gave up 0 bases and J gave up 3 bases; unmatched junction bases: 3. The V gene's germline CDR1 is DFQATT and CDR2 SNEGSKA (reference sequence). This chain's CDR3 is CSARDGRVDTGELFF. The CDR3 DNA follows: TGCAGTGCTAGAGACGGGAGGGTCGACACCGGGGAGCTGTTTTTT.

The gene calls are TRBV4-1 and TRBJ2-1, with 8 nucleotides matching TRBD2. The CDR3 is 15 residues long. Germline loops: CDR1 MGHRA, CDR2 YSYEKL. After removal of 2 bases from V and 7 bases from J, the junction contained 7 bases not matched to a gene. As DNA, the CDR3 is TGCGCCAGCAGCCAAACCGGGACTAGGATAAATGAGCAGTTCTTC. Its translation: CASSQTGTRINEQFF.

The gene calls are TRBV12-3 or TRBV12-4 and TRBJ2-5; D perhaps matches TRBD1 (6 bases). Trimming took off 4 bases at V and 0 bases at J, with 18 bases between the two ends. The CDR3 extends over 17 amino acids. CDR3: CASSWDPGTQHQETQYF. CDR3 nucleotide sequence: TGTGCCAGCAGTTGGGACCCCGGGACACAACACCAAGAGACCCAGTACTTC.

Of note for this clonotype: It may be a read error: a sequence one base away is much more abundant. This chain connects TRBV20-1 to TRBJ1-6; 8 bases map to TRBD1. Looked up from germline, CDR1 is DFQATT and CDR2 is SNEGSKA (reference sequence). The CDR3 is 14 residues long. J was trimmed by 7 bases and V by 6 bases; bases with no gene match: 8. The CDR3 bases are TGCAGTGCCCCGAGCCAGGGGGCGAATTCACCCCTCCACTTT. Translating gives CSAPSQGANSPLHF.

Here the CDR3 reads CSSTRDGRTDTQYF. CDR3 sequence (DNA): TGCAGCTCCACGAGGGACGGCCGCACAGATACGCAGTATTTT. This sequence joins TRBV29-1 and TRBJ2-3; D assignment may be TRBD1 or TRBD2 (5 bases each). From germline, CDR1 is SQVTM and CDR2 ANQGSEA. V was clipped by 8 bases and J by 1 base, with 16 bases between them. The CDR3 is 14 residues long.

The chain has TRBV29-1 and TRBJ1-4; D uncertain. Germline-derived CDR1 and CDR2 are SQVTM and ANQGSEA. CDR3 length equals 14 residues. The V gene lost 4 bases and the J gene lost 5 bases, with 14 bases spanning the gap. The CDR3 here is CSVVIGGLNEKLFF. DNA for the CDR3: TGCAGCGTTGTTATCGGCGGGTTAAATGAAAAACTGTTTTTT.

This clonotype appeared a few times. The genes are TRBV27 and TRBJ1-2, with unresolved D. The CDR3 sequence is 13 residues long. Germline V gene lookup returns CDR1 MNHEY and CDR2 SMNVEV (reference sequence). Trimming took 2 bases from V and 6 from J, leaving 10 bases between them. CDR3: CASSLLGRDGYTF. The CDR3 region has the DNA TGTGCCAGCAGTTTACTAGGGAGGGATGGCTACACCTTC.

This clonotype was seen more than once but under ten times. The chain employs TRBV7-8 and TRBJ1-2; TRBD1 matches 7 bases. The V and J ends lost 4 bases and 4 bases, in that order; junction bases with no gene match: 9. CDR1 is SGHVS, CDR2 FQNEAQ, per germline. This CDR3 region has 15 residues. CDR3: CASSSVGGDSYGYTF. The CDR3, as DNA: TGTGCCAGCAGCTCAGTCGGGGGGGACAGCTATGGCTACACCTTC.